This passage covers 9 T cell receptor beta chains from one sample sequenced in a study of T cell responses to AZD1222 COVID-19 vaccine. Here immunoSEQ multiplex PCR was the method, and the copy in TCRdb shows in-frame clones only, minus some. The profile covers under 150,000 clones, with 70% to 90% appearing a single time and less than 4.5% taken by the ten largest. The sequencing here drew on peripheral blood, taken on day 0 of AZD1222 vaccination. These receptors all come from an adult in good health.

The chain couples TRBV11-2 to TRBJ2-7; D is possibly TRBD2 (6 bases). CDR1 and CDR2 (germline): SGHAT, FQNNGV. Trimming stripped 6 bases from V and 4 bases from J, with 13 bases between. CDR3 length: 13 amino acids. Written as DNA, the CDR3 is TGTGCCAGCAGTCTTCAAGGAGGGTACGAGCAGTACTTC. Translating gives CASSLQGGYEQYF.

The rearrangement links TRBV6-4 to TRBJ2-3, with 9 bases fitting TRBD2. The CDR3 is made up of 15 amino acids. The junction had 4 bases not matched to a gene; V was cut back by 0 bases and J by 6 bases. Looked up from germline, CDR1 is MRHNA and CDR2 is SNTAGT. This chain's CDR3 is CASSDSAGGPDTQYF. The DNA of the CDR3 is TGTGCCAGCAGTGACTCGGCGGGGGGGCCTGATACGCAGTATTTT.

The chain is built from TRBV11-2 and TRBJ1-1; D remains unclear. The CDR3 consists of 15 residues. Germline V gene lookup returns CDR1 SGHAT and CDR2 FQNNGV. The V end was cut by 5 bases, the J end by 1 base, with 14 bases between. For the CDR3, the DNA is TGTGCCAGCAGCACCCGAGGAGCCACGAACACTGAAGCTTTCTTT. This sequence encodes CASSTRGATNTEAFF.

The gene calls are TRBV21-1 and TRBJ2-7; the table assigns TRBD2, which was not confirmed against the DNA. TRBV21-1 is annotated as a pseudogene. This CDR3 is 17 amino acids long. The CDR3 spells CASSKLTSGPQVDEQYF. The CDR3 nucleotides read TGTGCCAGCAGCAAACTGACTAGCGGTCCCCAAGTGGACGAGCAGTACTTC.

This clone has only one observation. This sequence joins TRBV12-3 or TRBV12-4 and TRBJ2-3; D unresolved. The V and J ends lost 7 bases and 1 base respectively, with 6 bases between them. The CDR3 has 12 residues. CDR3 region: CASTWGTDTQYF. The CDR3 DNA sequence: TGTGCCAGCACCTGGGGCACAGATACGCAGTATTTT.

V usage is TRBV5-4 and J usage is TRBJ1-2; 8 nucleotides align to TRBD1. Unmatched junction bases numbered 7, after V lost 4 bases and J lost 5 bases. The CDR3 has 14 residues. Germline V gene lookup returns CDR1 SGHNT and CDR2 YYREEE (reference sequence). CDR3 in amino acids: CASSKGQANYGYTF. CDR3 coding DNA: TGTGCCAGCAGCAAGGGACAGGCGAATTATGGCTACACCTTC.

V and J are TRBV27 and TRBJ1-1, with D possibly TRBD1 on 5 matching bases. The CDR3 loop spans 13 amino acids. The germline V gene encodes CDR1 MNHEY and CDR2 SMNVEV (reference sequence). Trimming took 2 bases from V and 7 from J, leaving 11 bases between them. The CDR3, as DNA: TGTGCCAGCAGTTTAGAGAGGGGTATTGAAGCTTTCTTT. Encoded protein: CASSLERGIEAFF.

The chain recombines TRBV4-2 with TRBJ1-3; no clear D. This CDR3 is 21 amino acids long. V shed 0 bases and J shed 0 bases, with 24 bases lying between them. Germline-derived CDR1 and CDR2 are LGHNA and YNFKEQ. CDR3 sequence (DNA): TGTGCCAGCAGCCAAGAACGTTCGACGGCCGGCCGAACTAGCTCTGGAAACACCATATATTTT. Translating it yields CASSQERSTAGRTSSGNTIYF.

The V and J genes are TRBV18 and TRBJ2-7, with 15 bases matching TRBD2. CDR3 size: 13 residues. With 8 bases clipped from V and 8 bases from J, the junction kept 4 bases outside the gene matches. Germline V gives CDR1 KGHSH, CDR2 LQKENI. This CDR3 is CASLGLAGGQQYF. CDR3 DNA: TGTGCCAGCCTGGGACTAGCGGGGGGACAGCAGTACTTC.